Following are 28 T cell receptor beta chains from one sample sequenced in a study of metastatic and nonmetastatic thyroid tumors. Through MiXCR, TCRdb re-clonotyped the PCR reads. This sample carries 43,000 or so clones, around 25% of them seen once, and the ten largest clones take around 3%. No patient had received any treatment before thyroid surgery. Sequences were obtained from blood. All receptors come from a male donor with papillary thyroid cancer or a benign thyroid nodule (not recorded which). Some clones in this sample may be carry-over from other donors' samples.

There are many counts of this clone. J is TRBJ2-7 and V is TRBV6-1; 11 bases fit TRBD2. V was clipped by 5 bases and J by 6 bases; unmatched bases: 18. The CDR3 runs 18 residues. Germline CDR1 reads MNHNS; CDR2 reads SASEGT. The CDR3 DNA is TGTGCCAGCAGTCGAATCCCCCCCACTAGCGGGAGCGTCCTCGAGCAGTACTTC. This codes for CASSRIPPTSGSVLEQYF.

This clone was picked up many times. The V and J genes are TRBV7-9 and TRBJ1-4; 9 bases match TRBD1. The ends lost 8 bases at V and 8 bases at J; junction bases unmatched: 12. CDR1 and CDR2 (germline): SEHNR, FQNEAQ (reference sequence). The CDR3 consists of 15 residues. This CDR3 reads CASSVWGQGDEKLFF. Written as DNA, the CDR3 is TGTGCCAGCTCGGTATGGGGACAGGGCGACGAAAAACTGTTTTTT.

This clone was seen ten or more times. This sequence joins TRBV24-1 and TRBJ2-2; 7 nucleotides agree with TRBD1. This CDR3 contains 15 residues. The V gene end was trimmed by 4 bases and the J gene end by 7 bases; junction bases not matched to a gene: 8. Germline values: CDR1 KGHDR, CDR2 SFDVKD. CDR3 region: CATSEPGQRNGELFF. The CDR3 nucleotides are TGTGCCACCAGTGAACCGGGACAGAGGAACGGGGAGCTGTTTTTT.

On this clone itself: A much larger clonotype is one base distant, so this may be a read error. The CDR3 protein is CASSITIGFSSYNEQFF. In nucleotides, the CDR3 is TGTGCCAGTAGTATCACCATCGGGTTCAGCTCCTACAATGAGCAGTTCTTC. The chain links TRBV19 to TRBJ2-1, with unresolved D. CDR3 length: 17 residues. Deletions cut 3 bases from V and 0 bases from J, with 15 bases between. Germline V gives CDR1 LNHDA, CDR2 SQIVND (reference sequence).

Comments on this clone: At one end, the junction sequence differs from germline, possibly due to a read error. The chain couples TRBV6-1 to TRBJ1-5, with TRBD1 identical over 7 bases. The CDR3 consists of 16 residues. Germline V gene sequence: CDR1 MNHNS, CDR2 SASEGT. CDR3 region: CASTGFHRGGNHPQHF. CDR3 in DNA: TGTGCCAGCACCGGATTCCACAGGGGAGGCAATCATCCCCAGCATTTT.

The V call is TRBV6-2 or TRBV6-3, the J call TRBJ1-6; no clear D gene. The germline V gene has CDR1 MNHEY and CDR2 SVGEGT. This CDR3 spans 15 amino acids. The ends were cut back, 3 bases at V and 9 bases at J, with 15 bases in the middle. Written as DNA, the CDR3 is TGTGCCAGCAGTTATGAGCACGGACGGGGTTCACCCCTCCACTTT. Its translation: CASSYEHGRGSPLHF.

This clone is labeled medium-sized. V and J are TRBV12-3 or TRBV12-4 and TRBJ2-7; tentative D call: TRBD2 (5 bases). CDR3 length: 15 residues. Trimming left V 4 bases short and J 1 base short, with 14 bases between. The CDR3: CASSSRGKGSYEQYF. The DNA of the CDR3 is TGTGCCAGCAGTTCTAGAGGGAAGGGATCCTACGAGCAGTACTTC.

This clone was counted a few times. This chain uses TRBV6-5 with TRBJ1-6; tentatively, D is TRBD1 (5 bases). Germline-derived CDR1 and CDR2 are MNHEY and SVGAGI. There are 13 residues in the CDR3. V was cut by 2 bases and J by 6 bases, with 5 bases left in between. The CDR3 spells CASSYRGNSPLHF. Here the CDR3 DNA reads TGTGCCAGCAGTTACAGGGGTAATTCACCCCTCCACTTT.

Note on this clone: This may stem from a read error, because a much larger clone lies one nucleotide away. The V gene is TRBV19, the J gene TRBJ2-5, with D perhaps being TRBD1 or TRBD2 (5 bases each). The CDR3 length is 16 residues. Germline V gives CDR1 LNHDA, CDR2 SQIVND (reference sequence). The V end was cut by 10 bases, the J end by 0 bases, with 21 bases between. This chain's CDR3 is CATSRWGFRDQETQYF. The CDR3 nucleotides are TGTGCCACTTCTCGGTGGGGGTTTAGGGACCAAGAGACCCAGTACTTC.

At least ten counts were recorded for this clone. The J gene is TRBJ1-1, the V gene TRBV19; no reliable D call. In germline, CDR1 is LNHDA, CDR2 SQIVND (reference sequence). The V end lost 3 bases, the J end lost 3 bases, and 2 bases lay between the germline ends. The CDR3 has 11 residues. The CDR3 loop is CASSMDTEAFF. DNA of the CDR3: TGTGCCAGTAGTATGGACACTGAAGCTTTCTTT.

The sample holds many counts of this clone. This CDR3 reads CASSYSWQSYEQYF. CDR3 bases: TGTGCCAGCAGTTACTCATGGCAGTCCTACGAGCAGTACTTC. V is TRBV6-5 and J is TRBJ2-7, with D unclear. The CDR3 extends over 14 amino acids. Looked up from germline, CDR1 is MNHEY and CDR2 is SVGAGI. V was shortened by 0 bases and J by 1 base, with 7 bases between the two germline ends.

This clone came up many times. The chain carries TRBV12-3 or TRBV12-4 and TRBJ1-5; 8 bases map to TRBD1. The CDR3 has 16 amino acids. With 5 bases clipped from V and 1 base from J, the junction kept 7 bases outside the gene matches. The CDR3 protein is CASSQGQGGSNQPQHF. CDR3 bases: TGTGCCAGCAGTCAAGGACAGGGAGGAAGCAATCAGCCCCAGCATTTT.

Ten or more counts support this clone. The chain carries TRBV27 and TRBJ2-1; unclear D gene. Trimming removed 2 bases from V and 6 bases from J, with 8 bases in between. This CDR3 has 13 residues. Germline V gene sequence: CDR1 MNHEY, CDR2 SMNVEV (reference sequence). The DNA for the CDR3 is TGTGCCAGCAGTTTAATTGGCCTCAATGAGCAGTTCTTC. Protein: CASSLIGLNEQFF.

CDR3 in amino acids: CASSLGQDRLVDEAFF. The DNA for the CDR3 is TGTGCCAGCAGCTTGGGACAGGACCGTTTGGTGGATGAAGCTTTCTTT. The rearrangement links TRBV5-8 to TRBJ1-1; a weak D match, TRBD1 (6 bases). The V gene lost 0 bases and the J gene lost 7 bases, with 19 bases spanning the gap. The germline gives CDR1 SGHTS, CDR2 YDEGEE. The CDR3 has 16 amino acids.

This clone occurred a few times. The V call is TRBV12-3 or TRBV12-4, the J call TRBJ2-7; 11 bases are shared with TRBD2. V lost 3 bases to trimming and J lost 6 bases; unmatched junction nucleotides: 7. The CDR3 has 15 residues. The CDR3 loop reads CASSFGSGGAGEQYF. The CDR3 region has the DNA TGTGCCAGCAGTTTCGGTAGCGGGGGGGCCGGCGAGCAGTACTTC.

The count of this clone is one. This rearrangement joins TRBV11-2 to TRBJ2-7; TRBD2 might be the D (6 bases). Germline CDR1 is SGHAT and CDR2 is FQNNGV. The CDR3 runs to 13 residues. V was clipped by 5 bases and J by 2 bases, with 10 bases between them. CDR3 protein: CASSLATPYEQYV. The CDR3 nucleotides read TGTGCCAGCAGCCTAGCGACCCCCTACGAGCAGTACGTC.

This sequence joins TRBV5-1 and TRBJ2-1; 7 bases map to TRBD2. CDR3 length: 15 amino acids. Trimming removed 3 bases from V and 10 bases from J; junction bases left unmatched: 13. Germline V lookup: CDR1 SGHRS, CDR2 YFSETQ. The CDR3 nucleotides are TGCGCCAGCAGCTCCACTAGCGCCTCTAAATTGGAGCAGTTCTTC. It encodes CASSSTSASKLEQFF.

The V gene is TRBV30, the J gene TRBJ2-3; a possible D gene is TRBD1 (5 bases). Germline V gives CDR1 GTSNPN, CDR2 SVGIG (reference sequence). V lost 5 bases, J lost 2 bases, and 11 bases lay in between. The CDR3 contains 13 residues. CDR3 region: CAWGDSFTDTQYF. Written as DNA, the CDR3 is TGTGCCTGGGGAGACAGTTTCACAGATACGCAGTATTTT.

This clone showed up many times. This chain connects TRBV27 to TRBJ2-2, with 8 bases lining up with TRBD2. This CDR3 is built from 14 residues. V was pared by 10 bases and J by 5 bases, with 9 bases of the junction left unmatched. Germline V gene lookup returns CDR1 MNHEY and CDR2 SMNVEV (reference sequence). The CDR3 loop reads CATKRETWTGELFF. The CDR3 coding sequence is TGTGCCACTAAGCGGGAGACCTGGACCGGGGAGCTGTTTTTT.

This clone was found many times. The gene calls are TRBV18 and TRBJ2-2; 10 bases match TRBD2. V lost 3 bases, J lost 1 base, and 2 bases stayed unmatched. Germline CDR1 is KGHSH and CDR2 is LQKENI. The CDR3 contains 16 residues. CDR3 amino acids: CASSPRTSGNTGELFF. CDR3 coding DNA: TGTGCCAGCTCACCCCGGACTAGCGGGAACACCGGGGAGCTGTTTTTT. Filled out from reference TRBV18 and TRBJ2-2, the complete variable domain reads NAGVMQNPRHLVRRRGQEARLRCSPMKGHSHVYWYRQLPEEGLKFMVYLQKENIIDESGMPKERFSAEFPKEGPSILRIQQVVRGDSAAYFCASSPRTSGNTGELFFGEGSRLTVL.

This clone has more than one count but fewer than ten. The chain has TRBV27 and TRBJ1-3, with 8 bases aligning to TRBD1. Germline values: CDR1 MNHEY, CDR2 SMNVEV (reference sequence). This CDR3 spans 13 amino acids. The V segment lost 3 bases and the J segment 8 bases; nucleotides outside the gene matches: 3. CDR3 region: CASSFTGGDTIYF. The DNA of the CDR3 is TGTGCCAGCAGTTTCACAGGGGGAGACACCATATATTTT.

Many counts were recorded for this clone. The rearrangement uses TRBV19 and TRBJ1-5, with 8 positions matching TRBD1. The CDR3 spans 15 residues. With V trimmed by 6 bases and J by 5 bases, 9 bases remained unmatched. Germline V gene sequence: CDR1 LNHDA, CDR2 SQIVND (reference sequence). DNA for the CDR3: TGTGCCAGTAGCTTCAGGGGGCCGCAAGATCAGCCCCAGCATTTT. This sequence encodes CASSFRGPQDQPQHF.

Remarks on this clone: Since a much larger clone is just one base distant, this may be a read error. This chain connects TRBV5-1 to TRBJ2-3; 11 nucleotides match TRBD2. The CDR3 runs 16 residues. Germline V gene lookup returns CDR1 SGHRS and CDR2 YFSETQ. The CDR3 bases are TGCGCCGGCAGCTTGGAACTAGCGGGAGTTACAGATACGCAGTATTTT. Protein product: CAGSLELAGVTDTQYF. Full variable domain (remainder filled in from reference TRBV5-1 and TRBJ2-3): KAGVTQTPRYLIKTRGQQVTLSCSPISGHRSVSWYQQTPGQGLQFLFEYFSETQRNKGNFPGRFSGRQFSNSRSEMNVSTLELGDSALYLCAGSLELAGVTDTQYFGPGTRLTVL.

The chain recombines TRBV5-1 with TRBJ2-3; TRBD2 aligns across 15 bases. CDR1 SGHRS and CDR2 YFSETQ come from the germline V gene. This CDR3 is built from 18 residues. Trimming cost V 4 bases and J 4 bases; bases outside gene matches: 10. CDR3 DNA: TGCGCCAGCAGCCCGGAGGGACTAGCGGGAGGTTCGGCAGATACGCAGTATTTT. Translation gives CASSPEGLAGGSADTQYF. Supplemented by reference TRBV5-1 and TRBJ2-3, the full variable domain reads KAGVTQTPRYLIKTRGQQVTLSCSPISGHRSVSWYQQTPGQGLQFLFEYFSETQRNKGNFPGRFSGRQFSNSRSEMNVSTLELGDSALYLCASSPEGLAGGSADTQYFGPGTRLTVL.

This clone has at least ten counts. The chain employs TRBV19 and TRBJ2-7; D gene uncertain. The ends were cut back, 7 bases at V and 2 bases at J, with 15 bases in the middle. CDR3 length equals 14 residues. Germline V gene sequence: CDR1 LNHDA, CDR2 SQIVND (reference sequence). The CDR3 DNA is TGTGCCAGTAAGACACACAATACCGCCTACGAGCAGTACTTC. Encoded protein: CASKTHNTAYEQYF.

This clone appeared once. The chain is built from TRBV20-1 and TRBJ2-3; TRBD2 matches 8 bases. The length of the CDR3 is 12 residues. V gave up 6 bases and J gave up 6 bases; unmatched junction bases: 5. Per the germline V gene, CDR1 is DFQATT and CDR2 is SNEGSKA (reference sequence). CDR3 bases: TGCAGTGCCCTGACTAGCGATGATACGCAGTATTTT. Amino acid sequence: CSALTSDDTQYF.

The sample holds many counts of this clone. CDR3 nucleotide sequence: TGTGCCAGCAGCTTAGATGGGACTAGCGGTGGCCCTAGCTCCTACAATGAGCAGTTCTTC. Translating it yields CASSLDGTSGGPSSYNEQFF. This chain connects TRBV7-7 to TRBJ2-1; 11 nucleotides agree with TRBD2. In germline, CDR1 is SSHAT, CDR2 FNYEAQ (reference sequence). Losses at the gene ends were 1 base for V and 0 bases for J; bases not matched to a gene: 11. The CDR3 extends over 20 amino acids.

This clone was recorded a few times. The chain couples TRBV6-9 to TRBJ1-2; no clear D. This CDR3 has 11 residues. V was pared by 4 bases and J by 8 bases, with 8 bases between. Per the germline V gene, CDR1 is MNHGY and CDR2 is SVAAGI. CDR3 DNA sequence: TGTGCCAGCAGTTCGGGTGGAGGCTACACCTTC. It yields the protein CASSSGGGYTF.